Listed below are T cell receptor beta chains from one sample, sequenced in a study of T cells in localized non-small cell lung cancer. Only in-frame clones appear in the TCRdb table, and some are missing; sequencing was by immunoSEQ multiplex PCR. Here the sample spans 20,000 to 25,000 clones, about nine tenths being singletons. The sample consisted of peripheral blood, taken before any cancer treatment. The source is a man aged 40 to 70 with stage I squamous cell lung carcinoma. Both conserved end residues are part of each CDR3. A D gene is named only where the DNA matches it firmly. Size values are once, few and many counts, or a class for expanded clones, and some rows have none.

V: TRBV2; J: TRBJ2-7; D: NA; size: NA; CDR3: CASSAIEQVDYEQYF; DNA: TGTGCCAGCAGTGCTATCGAACAGGTCGACTACGAGCAGTACTTC
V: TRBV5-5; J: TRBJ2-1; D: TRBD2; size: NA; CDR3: CASSLAERGPPYNEQFF; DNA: TGTGCCAGCAGCTTGGCTGAGCGGGGCCCTCCCTACAATGAGCAGTTCTTC
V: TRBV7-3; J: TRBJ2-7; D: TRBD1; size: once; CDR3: CASSPGTGDYEQYF; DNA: TGTGCCAGCAGCCCCGGGACAGGGGATTACGAGCAGTACTTC
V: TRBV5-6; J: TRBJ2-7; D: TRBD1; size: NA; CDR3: CASSFNRGSYEQYF; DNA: TGTGCCAGCAGCTTCAACAGGGGCTCCTACGAGCAGTACTTC
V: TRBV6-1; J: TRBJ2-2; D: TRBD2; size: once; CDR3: CASSSSGVAGELFF; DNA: TGTGCCAGCAGTAGTAGCGGGGTGGCCGGGGAGCTGTTTTTT
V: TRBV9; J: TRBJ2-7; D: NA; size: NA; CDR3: CASSTGGSYEQYF; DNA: TGTGCCAGCAGCACCGGGGGCTCCTACGAGCAGTACTTC
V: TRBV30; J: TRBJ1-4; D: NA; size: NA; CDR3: CAWSYAGWTSEKLFF; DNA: TGTGCCTGGAGTTATGCGGGTTGGACGTCCGAAAAACTGTTTTTT
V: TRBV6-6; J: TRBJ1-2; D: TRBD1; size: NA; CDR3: CASSYSQGARYGYTF; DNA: TGTGCCAGCAGTTACTCGCAGGGGGCGCGATATGGCTACACCTTC
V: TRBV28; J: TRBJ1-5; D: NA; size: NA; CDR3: CASRGGSNQPQHF; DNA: TGTGCCAGCAGAGGAGGTAGCAATCAGCCCCAGCATTTT
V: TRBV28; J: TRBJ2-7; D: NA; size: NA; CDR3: CASSSPVSYEQYF; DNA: TGTGCCAGCAGTTCGCCCGTCTCCTACGAGCAGTACTTC
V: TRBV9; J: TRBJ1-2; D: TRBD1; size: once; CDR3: CASSVGSGGGGYTF; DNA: TGTGCCAGCAGCGTAGGATCAGGGGGCGGCGGCTACACCTTC
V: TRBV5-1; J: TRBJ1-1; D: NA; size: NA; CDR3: CASSLGQANTEAFF; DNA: TGCGCCAGCAGCTTGGGACAGGCAAACACTGAAGCTTTCTTT
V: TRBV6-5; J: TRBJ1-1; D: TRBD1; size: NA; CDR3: CASSTQQGRAFF; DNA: TGTGCCAGCAGTACCCAACAGGGGAGAGCTTTCTTT
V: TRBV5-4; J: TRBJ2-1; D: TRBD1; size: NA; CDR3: CASSLGGTGFHEQFF; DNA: TGTGCCAGCAGCTTGGGGGGGACAGGGTTCCATGAGCAGTTCTTC
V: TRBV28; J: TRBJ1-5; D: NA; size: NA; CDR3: CASSRGNQPQHF; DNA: TGTGCCAGCAGCCGGGGCAATCAGCCCCAGCATTTT
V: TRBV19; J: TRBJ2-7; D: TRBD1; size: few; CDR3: CASSTQTGGYEQYF; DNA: TGTGCCAGTAGCACCCAGACAGGGGGATACGAGCAGTACTTC
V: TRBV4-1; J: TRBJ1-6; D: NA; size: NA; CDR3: CASSPRGGVYSPLHF; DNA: TGCGCCAGCAGCCCCCGAGGAGGGGTTTATTCACCCCTCCACTTT
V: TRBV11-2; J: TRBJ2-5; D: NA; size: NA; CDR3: CASSLGLGGGETQYF; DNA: TGTGCCAGCAGCTTAGGGCTGGGGGGCGGAGAGACCCAGTACTTC
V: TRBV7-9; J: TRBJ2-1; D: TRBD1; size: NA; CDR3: CASSDDRGLDEQFF; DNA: TGTGCCAGCAGCGATGACAGGGGGCTAGATGAGCAGTTCTTC
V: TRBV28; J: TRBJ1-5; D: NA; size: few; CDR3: CASSSIRTGNQPQHF; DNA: TGTGCCAGCAGTTCCATCAGGACGGGCAATCAGCCCCAGCATTTT
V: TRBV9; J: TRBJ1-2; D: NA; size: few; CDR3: CASSSRNGYTF; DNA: TGTGCCAGCTCCTCCAGGAATGGCTACACCTTC